Given below is one TCR beta chain in context. What it recognizes is unknown. This entry is derived from a study of beta chain features in type 1 diabetes. Findings of the study overall: Type 1 diabetes patients had fewer VDJ junction insertions and more deletions.

What was sequenced were expressed TCRB transcripts, since all of the isolated RNA had been reverse transcribed. Deep immunoSEQ sequencing covered naive, central memory and regulatory T cell samples. Libraries were prepared by immunoSEQ multiplex PCR; TCRdb keeps only in-frame clonotypes and omits some of them. There are 300,000 or so clones in the sample; roughly 8% occur only once, and approximately 0.44% lies in the top ten. The sequenced sample was central memory CD4+ T cells from blood. The TCR comes from a woman younger than 35 in good health.

CDR3 DNA: TGCGCCAGCAGCTTGAGGGACTACCGCACCGGGGAGCTGTTTTTT. This gives the protein CASSLRDYRTGELFF. This chain uses TRBV5-1 with TRBJ2-2, with 7 bases that match TRBD2. Germline CDR1 and CDR2: SGHRS and YFSETQ. Trimming took 1 base from V and 4 from J; bases not matched to a gene: 4. This CDR3 is 15 amino acids long.